Sequencing of this T cell receptor beta chain was carried out in a study of control samples from healthy donors and cancer patients. The protocol was immunoSEQ multiplex PCR, while the TCRdb copy is restricted to in-frame clones and leaves out a portion. The table lists approximately 140,000 clones, approximately 93% of them singletons. The germline V gene has CDR1 MGHRA and CDR2 YSYEKL. Germline trimming cut 8 bases from V and 4 bases from J; bases unmatched to any gene: 13. This CDR3 has 15 residues. The sequencing sample was made of blood. The TCR sequence derives from a man between 18 and 29 years old in good health. The chain combines TRBV4-1 with TRBJ2-7; the match to TRBD1 covers 8 bases. The CDR3 loop is CASATTTGEPYEQYF. DNA for the CDR3: TGCGCCAGCGCAACCACGACAGGGGAACCATACGAGCAGTACTTC.